Listed here are 30 T cell receptor beta chains from one sample, sequenced in a study of CD8 T cells in ankylosing spondylitis. TCRdb called the 5' RACE reads again in MiXCR, with one record for every CDR3 protein. Of around 150,000 distinct CDR3 sequences listed, about 6.7% were seen once; the top ten hold roughly 12%. The sample taken for sequencing was blood, either unsorted or a sorted T cell fraction (not recorded which). The receptors here all came from a female donor with ankylosing spondylitis or in good health (not recorded which).

With regard to this clonotype: A much larger clone differs from this one at a single base, so this may be a read error. The chain has TRBV3-1 and TRBJ1-2; D unclear. V lost 2 bases and J lost 6, with 10 bases in between. Germline V gene lookup returns CDR1 LGHDT and CDR2 YNNKEL (reference sequence). This CDR3 comprises 13 residues. The chain's CDR3 is CASSQTEGHGYTF. The CDR3 DNA sequence: TGTGCCAGCAGCCAAACGGAGGGCCATGGCTACACCTTC.

In its sample, this clonotype was seen many times. The chain uses TRBV2 and TRBJ2-3; 9 bases are a match to TRBD2. Germline V CDR1 and CDR2: SNHLY, FYNNEI. The CDR3 spans 14 residues. Trimming took 8 bases from V and 1 from J; bases not matched to a gene: 4. The CDR3 nucleotides are TGTGCCAGCCTTAGGACTAGCGGCACAGATACGCAGTATTTT. Encoded protein: CASLRTSGTDTQYF.

This clonotype was detected many times. The gene calls are TRBV6-6 and TRBJ2-3; 7 bases agree with TRBD2. J gave up 7 bases and V 6 bases, and 1 base lay outside the gene matches. This CDR3 has 11 residues. Per the germline V gene, CDR1 is MNHNY and CDR2 is SVGAGI (reference sequence). CDR3 bases: TGTGCCAGCAGGGGGGGGAATACGCAGTATTTT. Translation: CASRGGNTQYF.

As for this clonotype: With a much larger clone just one base away, this may be a read error. The chain combines TRBV28 with TRBJ1-2; TRBD1 aligns across 7 bases. The CDR3 runs to 12 residues. Germline V gene lookup returns CDR1 MDHEN and CDR2 SYDVKM. The chain's CDR3 is CTIQGGSYGYTF. The CDR3 DNA follows: TGTACCATCCAGGGGGGGAGCTATGGCTACACCTTC.

This clonotype was counted ten times or more. The rearrangement links TRBV7-9 to TRBJ2-2; D is unresolved. Germline CDR1 is SEHNR and CDR2 is FQNEAQ (reference sequence). The CDR3 loop spans 9 amino acids. Deletions cut 11 bases from V and 6 bases from J, with 4 bases between. The CDR3 region has the DNA TGTGCCGGGGCCGGGGAGCTGTTTTTT. This translates into CAGAGELFF.

This clonotype was seen ten or more times. The chain has TRBV20-1 and TRBJ1-2; perhaps TRBD1 as D (6 bases). Per the germline V gene, CDR1 is DFQATT and CDR2 is SNEGSKA (reference sequence). The CDR3 consists of 14 residues. The V and J ends lost 1 base and 4 bases respectively, with 13 bases between them. DNA of the CDR3: TGCAGTGCTAGAGTAGGGGGGCTGGGCTATGGCTACACCTTC. Encoded protein: CSARVGGLGYGYTF.

This clonotype was seen ten or more times. This sequence joins TRBV6-2 or TRBV6-3 and TRBJ2-7, with 9 bases lining up with TRBD1. Germline V gene sequence: CDR1 MNHEY, CDR2 SVGEGT. There are 15 residues in the CDR3. V shed 6 bases, J shed 3 bases, and the junction held 9 bases outside the gene matches. The CDR3 region has the DNA TGTGCCAGCAGCTCCGCTGGGACAGGGAACTACGAGCAGTACTTC. It specifies CASSSAGTGNYEQYF.

Points on this clonotype: A read error may explain this, as a much larger clone is one base away. The V and J genes are TRBV20-1 and TRBJ2-7; the D is unclear. CDR1 is DFQATT, CDR2 SNEGSKA, per germline (reference sequence). The CDR3 sequence is 15 residues long. Between the trimmed V and J ends, which lost 5 bases and 0 bases, there was a span of 17 bases. This CDR3 reads CSAEDGEILSYEQYF. CDR3 nucleotide sequence: TGCAGTGCTGAGGACGGCGAAATCCTCTCCTACGAGCAGTACTTC.

Many counts were recorded for this clonotype. V is TRBV15 and J is TRBJ2-7; D ambiguous. CDR1 and CDR2 (germline): LNHNV, YYDKDF (reference sequence). This CDR3 spans 13 amino acids. V lost 0 bases, J lost 1 base, and 4 bases lay in between. The CDR3 here is CATSRDRSYEQYF. The CDR3 DNA follows: TGTGCCACCAGCAGAGATCGTTCCTACGAGCAGTACTTC.

This clonotype was counted between two and nine times. The chain has TRBV7-6 and TRBJ2-3, with TRBD1 as a possible D gene (6 bases). The CDR3 extends over 14 amino acids. V lost 5 bases to trimming and J lost 0 bases, with 9 bases between them. The V gene's germline CDR1 is SGHVS and CDR2 FNYEAQ. CDR3 bases: TGTGCCAGCAGCGAACAGGGAAGCACAGATACGCAGTATTTT. This gives the protein CASSEQGSTDTQYF.

With respect to this clonotype: One base away lies a much larger clone, so this may be a sequencing read error. V usage is TRBV6-2 or TRBV6-3 and J usage is TRBJ1-5, with D hard to call. The CDR3 covers 14 residues. The germline V gene has CDR1 MNHEY and CDR2 SVGEGT. CDR3 DNA: TGTACCAGCAGTTGGAAGAGTAGCAATCAGCCCCAGCATTTT. It encodes CTSSWKSSNQPQHF.

This clonotype was recorded many times. The chain joins TRBV5-1 to TRBJ2-7; the D call may be TRBD1 or TRBD2 (5 bases each). Germline CDR1 and CDR2: SGHRS and YFSETQ. The CDR3 length is 17 residues. Trimming shortened V by 4 bases and J by 0 bases, and 20 bases separated the two germline ends. The CDR3 DNA sequence: TGCGCCAGCAGCCCTCGGGTGGGGACGGTCGCCTCCTACGAGCAGTACTTC. Translating gives CASSPRVGTVASYEQYF.

This clonotype was observed many times. V usage is TRBV20-1 and J usage is TRBJ1-4, with a tentative D call TRBD1 (5 bases). V was clipped by 3 bases and J by 4 bases, with 12 bases between them. CDR3 length: 14 residues. CDR1 and CDR2 from the germline V gene are DFQATT and SNEGSKA (reference sequence). The CDR3 sequence: CSASVGQGNEKLFF. The CDR3 DNA reads as TGCAGTGCTAGTGTCGGGCAGGGTAATGAAAAACTGTTTTTT.

There are many counts of this clonotype. The V call is TRBV24-1, the J call TRBJ2-1; possibly TRBD1 or TRBD2 for D (5 bases each). The ends were cut back, 4 bases at V and 5 bases at J, with 17 bases in the middle. The germline gives CDR1 KGHDR, CDR2 SFDVKD. The CDR3 covers 16 residues. The CDR3, as DNA: TGTGCCACCAGTGACCGCCCCGGGACGCCAAACAATGAGCAGTTCTTC. It specifies CATSDRPGTPNNEQFF.

Ten or more counts support this clonotype. The chain recombines TRBV5-1 with TRBJ2-5; 7 nucleotides line up with TRBD1. The CDR3 runs 14 residues. Germline V CDR1 and CDR2: SGHRS, YFSETQ. The V segment lost 0 bases and the J segment 4 bases; nucleotides outside the gene matches: 3. This CDR3 reads CASSLEQGTETQYF. The CDR3, as DNA: TGCGCCAGCAGCTTGGAACAGGGGACAGAGACCCAGTACTTC.

Worth noting for this clonotype: The CDR3 ends on some other residue instead of the conserved phenylalanine or tryptophan, so this is likely a read error. This chain connects TRBV29-1 to TRBJ2-5; D ambiguous. The CDR3 totals 14 residues. Germline CDR1 is SQVTM and CDR2 is ANQGSEA. CDR3 coding DNA: TGCAGTGTTGCTGAGGTCGGAGAAGAAGAGACCCAGTACCTC. Amino acids: CSVAEVGEEETQYL.

In its sample, this clonotype was seen many times. The V call is TRBV7-2, the J call TRBJ2-7, with 8 bases fitting TRBD2. Germline assignment: CDR1 SGHTA and CDR2 FQGNSA. V lost 7 bases and J lost 1; bases outside the gene matches: 9. The CDR3 is made up of 15 amino acids. CDR3 region: CASTAGGLTSYEQYF. The CDR3 DNA reads as TGTGCCAGCACCGCGGGGGGCCTCACGTCCTACGAGCAGTACTTC.

The sample holds many counts of this clonotype. The genes are TRBV30 and TRBJ1-4; tentative D call: TRBD1 (5 bases). This CDR3 is built from 14 residues. Germline loops: CDR1 GTSNPN, CDR2 SVGIG (reference sequence). V dropped 0 bases and J dropped 6 bases, with 11 bases sitting between them. CDR3 sequence reads: CAWSVPGGYEKLFF. The DNA for the CDR3 is TGTGCCTGGAGTGTACCCGGGGGGTATGAAAAACTGTTTTTT.

Ten or more counts support this clonotype. The DNA of the CDR3 is TGTGCCAGCAGTTACTATCGAGGCAGGGAGCTGTTTTTT. Amino acids: CASSYYRGRELFF. The genes are TRBV6-5 and TRBJ2-2, with no clear D. This CDR3 has 13 amino acids. V lost 1 base and J 9 bases, leaving 9 bases between the germline ends. The germline V gene has CDR1 MNHEY and CDR2 SVGAGI.

There are many counts of this clonotype. The V call is TRBV6-5, the J call TRBJ1-2, with a tentative D call TRBD1 (5 bases). The ends were cut back, 6 bases at V and 8 bases at J, with 13 bases in the middle. The CDR3 totals 12 residues. Germline V gives CDR1 MNHEY, CDR2 SVGAGI. CDR3 bases: TGTGCCAGCAGCAGGGAGGGGAAGGGCTACACCTTC. Amino acids: CASSREGKGYTF.

V usage is TRBV9 and J usage is TRBJ1-2; D is unclear. Trimming took off 2 bases at V and 2 bases at J, with 7 bases between the two ends. CDR3 length equals 13 residues. Germline CDR1 is SGDLS and CDR2 is YYNGEE. The CDR3 DNA is TGTGCCAGCAGCGTTGATGACAACTATGGCTACACCTTC. Amino acids: CASSVDDNYGYTF.

Many counts were recorded for this clonotype. The V gene is TRBV15, the J gene TRBJ1-2; D perhaps matches TRBD1 (5 bases). This CDR3 region has 16 residues. In germline, CDR1 is LNHNV, CDR2 YYDKDF (reference sequence). V lost 0 bases, J lost 3 bases, and 14 bases lay in between. The CDR3 region has the DNA TGTGCCACCAGCAGAGATGTCAGAGAGGGGTACTATGGCTACACCTTC. This gives the protein CATSRDVREGYYGYTF.

This clonotype was found many times. The V call is TRBV11-2, the J call TRBJ2-7; possibly TRBD2 for D (6 bases). CDR1 is SGHAT and CDR2 is FQNNGV in the germline V gene. The ends were cut back, 3 bases at V and 4 bases at J, with 7 bases in the middle. This CDR3 is built from 12 residues. CDR3: CASSLGTYEQYF. The CDR3 DNA is TGTGCCAGCAGCTTGGGGACTTACGAGCAGTACTTC.

The table lists this clonotype with many counts. J is TRBJ1-5 and V is TRBV7-9; D is uncertain. V lost 8 bases and J lost 5, with 16 bases in between. Per germline, CDR1 SEHNR and CDR2 FQNEAQ (reference sequence). The CDR3 contains 14 residues. CDR3 in DNA: TGTGCCAGCCGCCCGGACGGTATCGATCAGCCCCAGCATTTT. Encoded protein: CASRPDGIDQPQHF.

This clonotype occurred a few times. The chain employs TRBV20-1 and TRBJ1-2; no clear D gene. V was cut by 2 bases and J by 7 bases, with 11 bases left in between. The CDR3 is made up of 12 amino acids. The germline V gene has CDR1 DFQATT and CDR2 SNEGSKA (reference sequence). In nucleotides, the CDR3 is TGCAGTGCTAGATCTCACCTCAGTGGCTACACCTTC. This sequence encodes CSARSHLSGYTF.

This clonotype was observed many times. This chain joins TRBV25-1 and TRBJ2-2, with 8 bases identical to TRBD1. The V gene end was trimmed by 6 bases and the J gene end by 6 bases; junction bases not matched to a gene: 9. The germline gives CDR1 MGHDK, CDR2 SYGVNS. This CDR3 is built from 15 residues. This chain's CDR3 is CASRGQGAKAGELFF. The CDR3 coding sequence is TGTGCCAGCAGAGGTCAGGGGGCGAAGGCCGGGGAGCTGTTTTTT.

The V and J genes are TRBV7-2 and TRBJ1-5; D is perhaps TRBD1 (5 bases). Germline V gene lookup returns CDR1 SGHTA and CDR2 FQGNSA. The length of the CDR3 is 15 residues. Trimming left V 3 bases short and J 5 bases short, with 14 bases between. CDR3 in amino acids: CASSFREGPDQPQHF. The CDR3 nucleotides are TGTGCCAGCAGCTTCCGGGAGGGGCCCGATCAGCCCCAGCATTTT.

This chain links TRBV2 with TRBJ1-2; no firm D call. V was pared by 7 bases and J by 2 bases, with 8 bases between. CDR1 SNHLY and CDR2 FYNNEI come from the germline V gene. This CDR3 contains 12 residues. The CDR3 reads CASIAENYGYTF. The CDR3 nucleotides read TGTGCCAGCATCGCAGAGAACTATGGCTACACCTTC. Full variable domain (missing parts from reference TRBV2 and TRBJ1-2): EPEVTQTPSHQVTQMGQEVILRCVPISNHLYFYWYRQILGQKVEFLVSFYNNEISEKSEIFDDQFSVERPDGSNFTLKIRSTKLEDSAMYFCASIAENYGYTFGSGTRLTVV.

This clonotype has ten or more counts. This chain uses TRBV7-2 with TRBJ1-1, with a weak D call TRBD1 (5 bases). CDR3 length: 13 residues. V was clipped by 5 bases and J by 1 base, with 8 bases between them. Per the germline V gene, CDR1 is SGHTA and CDR2 is FQGNSA. For the CDR3, the DNA is TGTGCCAGCAGCACGACAGCGAACACTGAAGCTTTCTTT. This codes for CASSTTANTEAFF.

Ten or more counts support this clonotype. This rearrangement joins TRBV3-1 to TRBJ1-1; tentatively, D is TRBD1 (5 bases). Germline V CDR1 and CDR2: LGHDT, YNNKEL (reference sequence). Between the trimmed V and J ends, which lost 3 bases and 1 base, there was a span of 9 bases. CDR3 length equals 14 residues. DNA of the CDR3: TGTGCCAGCAGCCAGCCCACAGGGAACACTGAAGCTTTCTTT. It is translated as CASSQPTGNTEAFF.